What follows is one T cell receptor (beta chain) and its context. A second PCR of roughly 7 to 11 cycles used a sample-barcoded 5' primer and a J-beta primer mix. TCRdb reprocessed the 5' RACE reads with MiXCR, giving one entry per CDR3 protein. The table lists fewer than 2,000,000 distinct CDR3 sequences, about 31% of them singletons. This sample was taken from a study of blood T cells in healthy people across ages. This CDR3 has 14 amino acids. The sequence was collected from a woman in her twenties or thirties in good health. The specimen was blood. The chain is built from TRBV21-1 and TRBJ1-5. TRBV21-1 is a recognized pseudogene. The CDR3 region is CASSKEGEFQPQHF. The CDR3 DNA reads TGTGCCAGCAGCAAAGAAGGCGAGTTTCAGCCCCAGCATTTT.